What follows are 16 T cell receptor beta chains derived from one specimen sequenced in a study of blood T cell repertoires in COVID-19. Assay used: immunoSEQ multiplex PCR; TCRdb lists only in-frame clones, some missing. This table has some 38,000 clones, more than 80% appearing once. The sample comprised peripheral blood. These receptors all come from a man aged 55 to 70 in a cohort sampled during active COVID-19.

The chain couples TRBV15 to TRBJ1-4; weak D call: TRBD1 (6 bases). Looked up from germline, CDR1 is LNHNV and CDR2 is YYDKDF (reference sequence). CDR3 length equals 14 residues. Trimming took 0 bases from V and 7 from J, leaving 9 bases between them. CDR3 DNA: TGTGCCACCAGCAGAGAGACAGGTTTTGAAAAACTGTTTTTT. Amino acids: CATSRETGFEKLFF.

This chain links TRBV10-2 with TRBJ1-1, with 7 bases lining up with TRBD1. The V gene end was trimmed by 6 bases and the J gene end by 6 bases; junction bases not matched to a gene: 7. Per the germline V gene, CDR1 is WSHSY and CDR2 is SAAADI. The CDR3 consists of 13 residues. CDR3 amino acids: CASSLTGDAEAFF. In DNA form, the CDR3 reads TGCGCCAGCAGCCTCACAGGGGATGCTGAAGCTTTCTTT.

This rearrangement joins TRBV15 to TRBJ2-7; D not certain. Germline V CDR1 and CDR2: LNHNV, YYDKDF (reference sequence). The CDR3 is 15 amino acids. The V end lost 0 bases, the J end lost 1 base, and 10 bases lay between the germline ends. The CDR3 nucleotides read TGTGCCACCAGCAGAGATCTTGGCCCTTCCTACGAGCAGTACTTC. It is translated as CATSRDLGPSYEQYF.

The chain has TRBV7-6 and TRBJ2-2; TRBD1 aligns across 10 bases. The junction had 18 bases not matched to a gene; V was cut back by 5 bases and J by 6 bases. The CDR3 spans 19 residues. CDR1 and CDR2 (germline): SGHVS, FNYEAQ. For the CDR3, the DNA is TGTGCCAGCAGCCCGATTATCAGGGACAGGGGCCCCGGGGCCGGGGAGCTGTTTTTT. It is translated as CASSPIIRDRGPGAGELFF.

The chain employs TRBV19 and TRBJ2-2; D may be TRBD1 (6 bases). Trimming removed 3 bases from V and 4 bases from J, with 12 bases in between. This CDR3 has 15 residues. The germline V gene has CDR1 LNHDA and CDR2 SQIVND (reference sequence). CDR3 nucleotide sequence: TGTGCCAGTAGTATGTCAGGGGTCGGCACCGGGGAGCTGTTTTTT. Translation gives CASSMSGVGTGELFF.

V gene TRBV5-1 combines with J gene TRBJ1-4, with 7 nucleotides matching TRBD1. The V and J ends lost 5 bases and 4 bases, in that order; junction bases with no gene match: 14. CDR1 and CDR2 (germline): SGHRS, YFSETQ. The CDR3 sequence is 17 residues long. The CDR3 DNA sequence: TGCGCCAGCAGACCTCTAAGTCCCGGGACAGTTAATGAAAAACTGTTTTTT. Its protein product is CASRPLSPGTVNEKLFF.

V is TRBV30 and J is TRBJ2-2; D unresolved. Between the trimmed V and J ends, which lost 8 bases and 1 base, there was a span of 14 bases. CDR1 and CDR2 from the germline V gene are GTSNPN and SVGIG (reference sequence). This CDR3 comprises 14 residues. CDR3 loop: CAHLRQMNTGELFF. CDR3 nucleotides: TGTGCCCATTTGAGGCAGATGAACACCGGGGAGCTGTTTTTT.

The rearrangement joins TRBV6-8 to TRBJ2-2; 14 bases match TRBD2. Trimming removed 5 bases from V and 0 bases from J; junction bases left unmatched: 5. The length of the CDR3 is 18 residues. In germline, CDR1 is MNHGY, CDR2 SAAAGT. In DNA form, the CDR3 reads TGTGCCAGCAGTCCCGGGACTAGCGGGAGCGCGAACACCGGGGAGCTGTTTTTT. It encodes CASSPGTSGSANTGELFF.

The V and J genes are TRBV19 and TRBJ2-2; D perhaps matches TRBD1 (6 bases). Germline V gene lookup returns CDR1 LNHDA and CDR2 SQIVND (reference sequence). The CDR3 runs 13 residues. V dropped 3 bases and J dropped 6 bases, with 8 bases sitting between them. In DNA, the CDR3 is TGTGCCAGTAGTATGGGGGCCCCCGGGGAGCTGTTTTTT. Translation gives CASSMGAPGELFF.

The chain employs TRBV13 and TRBJ1-1; D not certain. V was clipped by 6 bases and J by 3 bases, with 14 bases between them. Germline CDR1 PRHDT, CDR2 FYEKMQ (reference sequence). The CDR3 contains 14 residues. This CDR3 is CASSSAGGYTEAFF. In nucleotides, the CDR3 is TGTGCCAGCAGTTCCGCAGGCGGGTACACTGAAGCTTTCTTT.

The V gene is TRBV19, the J gene TRBJ2-7, with TRBD1 identical over 8 bases. Germline assignment: CDR1 LNHDA and CDR2 SQIVND (reference sequence). Germline trimming cut 3 bases from V and 2 bases from J; bases unmatched to any gene: 3. CDR3 length: 14 amino acids. CDR3 region: CASSILDRAYEQYF. In DNA form, the CDR3 reads TGTGCCAGTAGTATCCTGGACAGGGCCTACGAGCAGTACTTC.

This rearrangement joins TRBV4-3 to TRBJ2-4; D might be TRBD2 (7 bases). The V gene's germline CDR1 is LGHNA and CDR2 YSLEER. This CDR3 is 19 amino acids long. V lost 2 bases, J lost 0 bases, and 20 bases lay in between. CDR3 amino acids: CASSQRKVGGGLAKNIQYF. Written as DNA, the CDR3 is TGCGCCAGCAGCCAACGTAAAGTAGGGGGGGGTCTAGCCAAAAACATTCAGTACTTC.

The chain employs TRBV7-9 and TRBJ2-7; TRBD2 is a possible D gene (6 bases). With 5 bases removed from V and 1 base from J, the gap between germline ends came to 15 bases. Per the germline V gene, CDR1 is SEHNR and CDR2 is FQNEAQ (reference sequence). The CDR3 covers 15 residues. CDR3: CASSETGTFSYEQYF. In DNA, the CDR3 is TGTGCCAGCAGCGAGACCGGGACTTTTTCCTACGAGCAGTACTTC.

This clone was seen a few times. The genes are TRBV5-4 and TRBJ2-7; 9 bases map to TRBD1. Trimming at V came to 3 bases and at J to 4 bases, leaving 11 bases not matched to a gene. The CDR3 runs to 16 residues. The V gene's germline CDR1 is SGHNT and CDR2 YYREEE (reference sequence). The CDR3 DNA reads TGTGCCAGCAGCTCTCGTTCTGGGACAGGGACTTACGAGCAGTACTTC. The encoded protein is CASSSRSGTGTYEQYF.

This chain links TRBV7-9 with TRBJ2-6; D gene uncertain. The germline V gene encodes CDR1 SEHNR and CDR2 FQNEAQ (reference sequence). The V and J ends lost 1 base and 2 bases respectively, with 6 bases between them. The CDR3 consists of 15 residues. CDR3 nucleotide sequence: TGTGCCAGCAGCTTAGGGCAAGCTGGGGCCAACGTCCTGACTTTC. The encoded protein is CASSLGQAGANVLTF. Combining the CDR3 with reference TRBV7-9 and TRBJ2-6 gives the whole variable domain DTGVSQNPRHKITKRGQNVTFRCDPISEHNRLYWYRQTLGQGPEFLTYFQNEAQLEKSRLLSDRFSAERPKGSFSTLEIQRTEQGDSAMYLCASSLGQAGANVLTFGAGSRLTVL.

This chain connects TRBV5-8 to TRBJ2-2, with 7 bases aligning to TRBD1. The CDR3 length is 16 residues. J was trimmed by 5 bases and V by 3 bases; bases with no gene match: 10. Germline CDR1 SGHTS, CDR2 YDEGEE. The CDR3 loop reads CASSSGQTVRTGELFF. In DNA form, the CDR3 reads TGTGCCAGCAGCTCGGGACAGACGGTTAGAACCGGGGAGCTGTTTTTT.